Given below is one T cell receptor beta chain in context. The target of this receptor is not known. No base qualities exist here, and no much larger clone lies one base off it. This CDR3 is also generated by other DNA sequences in the sample. These data originate in a study of blood T cell repertoires in COVID-19 (dated by TCRdb to about 2020). At the level of the whole study: Collaborator samples came from the United States, Italy and Spain and covered acute and convalescent phases of COVID-19. Sample metadata almost always included a de-identified subject ID, COVID-19 status, age in years and sex. The material from the prospective study consisted of cDNA or gDNA derived from T cells, B-cell-depleted T cells, or PBMCs. HLA class I and class II types, where available, came from metadata supplied by the sample provider rather than from assay-based typing. The samples were drawn from two sources: the first 160 participants of the ongoing ImmuneRACE study, and 1,000 to 1,500 subjects contributed by 6 global collaborators. The repertoires were made available in a free public database intended to serve as a resource for research on the immune response to SARS-CoV-2. Deeply sampled blood TCRbeta repertoires from subjects exposed to, actively infected with, or recovered from COVID-19 were included in the dataset.

The collaborating institutions used their own protocols to collect whole blood in K2EDTA tubes. For TCRbeta analysis, collaborators shipped samples in one of three forms: frozen whole blood, isolated PBMCs, or DNA extracted from either of those sample types. The immunoSEQ Assay, a bias-controlled multiplex PCR, was used to amplify TCRbeta CDR3 regions from genomic DNA. The authors' pipeline ran thus. The number of nucleated cells in each sample was estimated by amplification of reference gene primers within the assay. To quantify the absolute abundance of each unique TCRbeta CDR3 rearrangement, sequence reads were collapsed and filtered. For each sample, productive Simpson clonality was calculated as the square root of Simpson's diversity index over productive rearrangements. TCRdb's version of the immuneACCESS table is confined to in-frame rearrangements and falls short of the full clone set. An unresolved V gene accounts for under half of the shortfall where checked; the remainder is of unknown origin. The V and J calls and the clone size are those of that table, but D and trimming were determined from the DNA. Here the sample has about 110,000 clones; 81% occur a single time. The biggest ten clones account for under 2% of the sample.

General findings and caveats noted by the study authors: The quantity of clinical and demographic metadata differed by source and by participant and was supplied without curation.

What was sequenced was peripheral blood. This receptor was identified in a man aged 50-59 years with acute or convalescent COVID-19.

The CDR3 here reads CASSLSVAHTEAFF. The DNA reads TGTGCCAGCAGTTTATCAGTGGCCCACACTGAAGCTTTCTTT. The rearranged segments are TRBV27 and TRBJ1-1; the D gene is unclear. The germline V gene (reference sequence) supplies CDR1 MNHEY and CDR2 SMNVEV. Inclusive of the bounding cysteine and phenylalanine, the CDR3 is 14 residues long. Only the CDR3 region is kept as DNA, spanning 42 bases read in frame from base 1. V sheds 0 bases and J sheds 3 bases, leaving 8 bases between their ends.